This record looks at one T cell receptor (beta chain) sequence and its context. The antigen remains undetermined. One base away lies a much larger clone, so this may be a sequencing read error. Amplification yielded TCR beta CDR3 regions, with RNA transcripts as the source. Primed by the HTBI set, a first-round RT-PCR was run on the TCR CDR3. TCRdb re-analysed the multiplex PCR reads in MiXCR, keeping a single row per CDR3 protein. The sample includes roughly 570,000 distinct CDR3 sequences, about 45% of them seen just once. The record originates from a study of T cells in Graves' hyperthyroidism and ophthalmopathy. No progression to ophthalmopathy during 18 months of follow-up defined stable disease. Findings and limits, study-wide: Clonotypes that were expanded in thyroid above 0.001 mostly appeared in blood too. Ophthalmopathy, which appeared later, was predicted by the model a median roughly 6.5 months before onset.

With 8 bases clipped from V and 1 base from J, the junction kept 7 bases outside the gene matches. This CDR3 is built from 15 residues. The V gene is TRBV12-3 or TRBV12-4, the J gene TRBJ2-7, with TRBD2 identical over 11 bases. The material sequenced was peripheral blood or thyroid tissue (not recorded which). This TCR came from a woman between 18 and 29 years old with Graves' hyperthyroidism. CDR3 region: CASGTTSGESYEQYF. In nucleotides, the CDR3 is TGTGCCAGCGGGACGACTAGCGGGGAATCCTACGAGCAGTACTTC.